This T cell receptor beta chain stems from a study of blood T cell repertoires in COVID-19 (dated by TCRdb to 2020 to 2021). As for the study more broadly: Collaborator samples came from the United States, Italy and Spain and covered acute and convalescent phases of COVID-19. The prospective study material was composed of cDNA or gDNA derived from T cells, B-cell-depleted T cells, or PBMCs. Subjects who had been exposed to COVID-19, were actively infected with it, or had recovered from it provided the deeply sampled blood TCRbeta repertoires that made up the dataset. The repertoires were released in a freely available public database meant as a resource for research on the immune response to SARS-CoV-2. The samples were drawn from the first 160 participants of the ongoing ImmuneRACE study and from 1,200 or so subjects provided by 6 global collaborators. Nearly every sample came with metadata listing a de-identified subject ID, COVID-19 status, age in years and sex. Where available, HLA class I and class II types were taken from metadata supplied by the sample provider and were not determined by assay-based typing.

About this clone itself: Its antigen is unknown. The sample holds no much larger clone one base away, and base qualities are not on file.

TCRbeta CDR3 regions were amplified from genomic DNA using the immunoSEQ Assay, a bias-controlled multiplex PCR. As for the original processing: Within the assay, amplification of reference gene primers was used to estimate how many nucleated cells each sample contained. To quantify the absolute abundance of each unique TCRbeta CDR3 rearrangement, sequence reads were collapsed and filtered. For each sample, productive Simpson clonality was calculated by taking the square root of Simpson's diversity index across productive rearrangements. Sourced from immuneACCESS, this table was stored by TCRdb with only in-frame sequences that have V and J called. A share of the clones is absent; for the studies checked, an unresolved V gene accounts for under half, and the remainder has no known explanation. That table gives V, J and clone size, and the DNA gave D and trimming. In this sample the table shows approximately 440,000 clones, 87% of which occur a single time. The ten biggest clones cover 0.7% of the sample.

In the prospective study, participants were about 18 to 89 years old, resided in 24 geographic areas of the United States, and were enrolled through a virtual design. To assign participants to cohorts, the prospective study relied on clinical history that participants themselves reported in a screening survey and a study questionnaire. Recovered participants in ImmuneRACE Cohort 3 were defined by two consecutive negative NP/OP PCR tests, clearance by a healthcare professional, or resolution of symptoms. Each participant in the prospective study had whole blood, serum and a nasopharyngeal or oropharyngeal swab collected by mobile phlebotomists. Prospective study participants could optionally give additional blood draws and questionnaires over an approximately 2-month period. Before DNA extraction, blood samples from the prospective study were shipped at room temperature or frozen. The study at large found these results: Clinical and demographic metadata were provided uncurated, with the amount varying by source and participant.

The TCR sequence derives from a woman between 18 and 29 years old who had recovered from COVID-19. Sequences were obtained from PBMCs or T cells enriched from blood (not recorded which).

Here the CDR3 is given as CASSSPGQGVWPLHF. The nucleotides are TGTGCCAGCAGTTCGCCGGGACAGGGGGTGTGGCCCCTCCACTTT. Recombination joined TRBV28 with TRBJ1-6; 11 bases in the junction line up with TRBD1. The CDR3 sequence holds 15 residues, the cysteine and phenylalanine included. Here the CDR3 DNA is all that survives: 45 bases in frame from base 1. V has 4 bases trimmed and J has 13 bases trimmed; junction bases matching no gene number 9. Taken from the germline V gene, the CDR1 and CDR2 loops are MDHEN and SYDVKM.